This T cell receptor (beta chain) was found in a study of blood T cell repertoires in COVID-19. Study-wide background: Specimens from acute and convalescent COVID-19 originated in the United States, Italy and Spain. T cells, B-cell-depleted T cells, or PBMCs supplied cDNA or gDNA.

This CDR3 comprises 16 residues. Germline-derived CDR1 and CDR2 are SNHLY and FYNNEI. Unmatched junction bases numbered 7, after V lost 3 bases and J lost 0 bases. Authors' methods: The assay estimated nucleated cells by amplifying reference gene primers. Assay used: immunoSEQ multiplex PCR; TCRdb lists only in-frame clones, some missing. V, J and clone size were drawn from that table, and D and trimming were deduced from the DNA. The sample includes 90,000 to 130,000 clones, around 76% of them seen just once. The sample comprised peripheral blood. The J gene is TRBJ1-2, the V gene TRBV2, with 7 bases aligning to TRBD1. The receptor comes from a woman older than 75 with acute or convalescent COVID-19. The CDR3 nucleotides read TGTGCCAGCAGTGATGGGCCAGGGGGAGCTAACTATGGCTACACCTTC. Its translation: CASSDGPGGANYGYTF.